Listed here are 15 T cell receptor beta chains from one sample, sequenced in a study of T cell repertoires in cytomegalovirus infection. No antigen is known for these receptors. Using its own MiXCR run on the reads, TCRdb lists one record per CDR3 protein. Seen here are around 900,000 distinct CDR3 sequences, around 32% observed once, and the top ten hold under 15%. The source material was cultured CD8+ T cells from PBMCs, sampled from culture after CMV antigen stimulation. These receptor sequences come from a human donor in good health (CMV status not recorded). Some clones in this sample may be carry-over from other donors' samples.

Only a few counts were recorded for this clonotype. V gene TRBV4-3 combines with J gene TRBJ1-4, with 8 bases matching TRBD1. With V trimmed by 3 bases and J by 8 bases, 8 bases remained unmatched. Germline assignment: CDR1 LGHNA and CDR2 YSLEER. The CDR3 covers 15 residues. The CDR3 coding sequence is TGCGCCAGCAGCCAGACAGGGGAAGGTCCGGAAAAACTGTTTTTT. Translating it yields CASSQTGEGPEKLFF.

This clonotype was picked up a small number of times. This chain joins TRBV6-5 and TRBJ2-1; D is possibly TRBD1 or TRBD2 (5 bases each). Trimming shortened V by 0 bases and J by 9 bases, and 33 bases separated the two germline ends. The CDR3 has 21 residues. CDR1 and CDR2 (germline): MNHEY, SVGAGI. DNA of the CDR3: TGTGCCAGCAGTTACTCGACTCCCAGGGATGGGCGTCACCCACCCCGGGGTGAGCAGTTCTTC. Its protein product is CASSYSTPRDGRHPPRGEQFF.

Points on this clonotype: A junction boundary mismatches the germline segment, possibly from a read error. As DNA, the CDR3 is TGTGCCAGCAGCTTAGAATTAAGGGCGAGCGCCTTC. As protein: CASSLELRASAF. The chain employs TRBV7-4 and TRBJ1-2, with D unresolved. The CDR3 loop spans 12 amino acids. The germline CDR1 and CDR2 sequences are SGHVT and SQSDAQ.

The chain uses TRBV15 and TRBJ1-1; TRBD1 is a possible D gene (6 bases). Germline lookup yields CDR1 LNHNV and CDR2 YYDKDF (reference sequence). The CDR3 contains 13 residues. V lost 5 bases to trimming and J lost 5 bases, with 12 bases between them. The DNA for the CDR3 is TGTGCCACCAGCTTCCAGGGGCTAACTGAAGCTTTCTTT. Amino acids: CATSFQGLTEAFF.

The chain couples TRBV4-3 to TRBJ2-3, with a tentative D call TRBD2 (5 bases). The CDR3 has 19 amino acids. V gave up 1 base and J gave up 4 bases, with 24 bases separating them. CDR1 is LGHNA and CDR2 is YSLEER in the germline V gene. This chain's CDR3 is CASSQVLEGTSQSADTQYF. The CDR3 region has the DNA TGCGCCAGCAGCCAAGTCTTGGAAGGAACTAGTCAGAGTGCAGATACGCAGTATTTT.

This clonotype was counted a few times. As DNA, the CDR3 is TGTGCCAGCAGGGAGGGGTTAGGCTACACCTTC. Translating gives CASREGLGYTF. The rearrangement joins TRBV12-3 or TRBV12-4 to TRBJ1-2, with D perhaps TRBD1 (5 bases). V lost 6 bases to trimming and J lost 8 bases, with 10 bases between them. CDR3 length equals 11 residues.

CDR3 bases: TGTGCCAGCAGCCTTGGAAACCCCATATACAATGAGCAGTTCTTC. It specifies CASSLGNPIYNEQFF. The chain combines TRBV6-5 with TRBJ2-1; D unclear. In germline, CDR1 is MNHEY, CDR2 SVGAGI. The V gene lost 6 bases and the J gene lost 4 bases, with 16 bases spanning the gap. The CDR3 consists of 15 residues.

Written as DNA, the CDR3 is TGTGCCAGCAGTTTTCGGGGACAGAGCACAGATACGCAGTATTTT. Protein product: CASSFRGQSTDTQYF. The chain uses TRBV27 and TRBJ2-3, with TRBD1 matching 7 bases. The V gene's germline CDR1 is MNHEY and CDR2 SMNVEV (reference sequence). The V and J ends lost 3 bases and 0 bases, in that order; junction bases with no gene match: 3. CDR3 length equals 15 residues.

Many counts were recorded for this clonotype. V is TRBV7-8 and J is TRBJ2-7, with 7 bases aligning to TRBD1. Germline V gene sequence: CDR1 SGHVS, CDR2 FQNEAQ. This CDR3 contains 13 residues. V shed 4 bases, J shed 3 bases, and the junction held 3 bases outside the gene matches. For the CDR3, the DNA is TGTGCCAGCAGCTCCTACAGGGGCTACGAGCAGTACTTC. Translated: CASSSYRGYEQYF.

This clonotype has only a few counts. The gene calls are TRBV10-1 and TRBJ2-3; D perhaps matches TRBD2 (6 bases). This CDR3 comprises 15 residues. Germline CDR1 and CDR2: WNHNN and SYGVQD (reference sequence). Trimming took 8 bases from V and 0 from J, leaving 15 bases between them. The CDR3 loop is CASGASERSTDTQYF. In nucleotides, the CDR3 is TGCGCCAGCGGGGCTAGCGAGAGGAGCACAGATACGCAGTATTTT.

This clonotype has only a few counts. The rearrangement uses TRBV6-5 and TRBJ2-2; the D is unclear. The CDR3 consists of 12 residues. Germline V gene data show CDR1 as MNHEY and CDR2 as SVGAGI. V was cut by 2 bases and J by 8 bases, with 6 bases left in between. The CDR3 reads CASSYPDGELFF. In nucleotides, the CDR3 is TGTGCCAGCAGTTACCCGGATGGGGAGCTGTTTTTT.

This clonotype turned up a few times. The CDR3 reads CASSSYLAGPNTGELFF. The CDR3 nucleotides are TGTGCCAGCAGCTCCTACCTAGCGGGGCCGAACACCGGGGAGCTGTTTTTT. V is TRBV11-3 and J is TRBJ2-2; the match to TRBD2 covers 9 bases. From germline, CDR1 is SGHNT and CDR2 YENEEA. The junction had 6 bases not matched to a gene; V was cut back by 4 bases and J by 0 bases. This CDR3 spans 17 amino acids.

Details on this clonotype: A much larger clone lies a single base off, so this may be a read error. This chain uses TRBV12-3 or TRBV12-4 with TRBJ2-4; TRBD1 matches 9 bases. There are 17 residues in the CDR3. For the CDR3, the DNA is TGTGCCGGCAGTCCTCTTCGGACAGGGGCAACCAAAAACATTCAGTACTTC. Its protein is CAGSPLRTGATKNIQYF.

This clonotype occurred a few times. This chain connects TRBV6-2 or TRBV6-3 to TRBJ1-6, with D maybe TRBD1 (6 bases). Germline V gene lookup returns CDR1 MNHEY and CDR2 SVGEGT. Trimming pared 7 bases from V and 10 bases from J, leaving 14 bases between. CDR3 length: 13 amino acids. CDR3 in DNA: TGTGCCAGCATTACAGGGTTCGGATCACCCCTCCACTTT. It yields the protein CASITGFGSPLHF.

This clonotype was counted many times. The V gene is TRBV7-9, the J gene TRBJ2-2; the D is unclear. V shed 9 bases and J shed 6 bases, with 8 bases lying between them. CDR1 and CDR2 (germline): SEHNR, FQNEAQ (reference sequence). This CDR3 spans 11 amino acids. The CDR3 DNA follows: TGTGCCAGTAGTTGGTCCGGGGAGCTGTTTTTT. This encodes CASSWSGELFF.